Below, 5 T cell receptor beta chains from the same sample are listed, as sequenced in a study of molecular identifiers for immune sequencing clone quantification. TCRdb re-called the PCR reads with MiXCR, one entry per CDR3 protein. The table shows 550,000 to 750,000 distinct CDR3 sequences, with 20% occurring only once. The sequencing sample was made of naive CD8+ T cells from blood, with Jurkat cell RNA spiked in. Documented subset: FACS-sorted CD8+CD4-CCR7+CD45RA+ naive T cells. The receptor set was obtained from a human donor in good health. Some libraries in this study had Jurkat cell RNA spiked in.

CDR3 sequence reads: CASSVNPGLPIYEQYF. The CDR3 region has the DNA TGTGCCAGCAGCGTAAATCCGGGACTGCCAATATACGAGCAGTACTTC. The rearrangement links TRBV7-9 to TRBJ2-7, with D possibly being TRBD2 (6 bases). The CDR3 runs 16 residues. Germline loops: CDR1 SEHNR, CDR2 FQNEAQ (reference sequence). Between the trimmed V and J ends, which lost 5 bases and 4 bases, there was a span of 21 bases.

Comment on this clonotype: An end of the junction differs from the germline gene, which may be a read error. CDR3: CASSGGQSSYEQCF. As DNA, the CDR3 is TGTGCCAGCAGCGGGGGACAGAGCTCCTACGAGCAGTGCTTC. This chain links TRBV5-6 with TRBJ2-7, with 7 nucleotides matching TRBD1. Germline CDR1 and CDR2: SGHDT and YYEEEE. The CDR3 sequence is 14 residues long.

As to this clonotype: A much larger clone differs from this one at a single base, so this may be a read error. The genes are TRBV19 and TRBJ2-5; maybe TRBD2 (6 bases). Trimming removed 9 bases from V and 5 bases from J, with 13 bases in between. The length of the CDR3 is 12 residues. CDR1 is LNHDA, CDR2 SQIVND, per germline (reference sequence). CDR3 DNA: TGTGCCAGCCCGGGGGAAGGGGAGACCCAGTACTTC. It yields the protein CASPGEGETQYF.

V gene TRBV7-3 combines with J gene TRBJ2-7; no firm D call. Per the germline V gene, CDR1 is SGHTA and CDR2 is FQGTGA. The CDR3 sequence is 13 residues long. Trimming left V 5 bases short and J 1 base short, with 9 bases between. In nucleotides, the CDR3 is TGTGCCAGCAGCGAAGGGTATTCCTACGAGCAGTACTTC. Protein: CASSEGYSYEQYF.

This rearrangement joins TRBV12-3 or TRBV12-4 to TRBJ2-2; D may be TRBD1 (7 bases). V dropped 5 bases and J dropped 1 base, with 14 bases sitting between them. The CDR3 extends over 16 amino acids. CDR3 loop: CASSADRRENTGELFF. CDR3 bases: TGTGCCAGCAGTGCGGACAGGAGGGAGAACACCGGGGAGCTGTTTTTT.